These 17 T cell receptor beta chains were sequenced from one sample in a study of blood T cell repertoires in COVID-19. Method: immunoSEQ multiplex PCR; TCRdb's copy keeps in-frame clones and lacks some. Of 150,000 to 200,000 clones listed, about 81% are singletons. The sample comprised peripheral blood. Every receptor here comes from a human donor in a cohort sampled during active COVID-19.

This clone was observed a handful of times. The genes are TRBV4-1 and TRBJ2-2, with a possible D match to TRBD1 (5 bases). This CDR3 has 15 amino acids. The V end lost 0 bases, the J end lost 4 bases, and 9 bases lay between the germline ends. Germline lookup yields CDR1 MGHRA and CDR2 YSYEKL. CDR3 in DNA: TGCGCCAGCAGCCAAGACCCAGGGTCCACCGGGGAGCTGTTTTTT. Amino acid sequence: CASSQDPGSTGELFF.

This rearrangement joins TRBV6-5 to TRBJ2-1; the match to TRBD2 covers 8 bases. The V gene's germline CDR1 is MNHEY and CDR2 SVGAGI. Trimming removed 5 bases from V and 5 bases from J; junction bases left unmatched: 8. This CDR3 contains 15 residues. The CDR3 protein is CASSRAGVPDNEQFF. CDR3 DNA sequence: TGTGCCAGCAGTAGAGCGGGGGTCCCCGACAATGAGCAGTTCTTC.

This clone was seen just once. This chain links TRBV4-3 with TRBJ1-6; the D gene is possibly TRBD1 (5 bases). This CDR3 contains 17 residues. V was trimmed by 0 bases and J by 10 bases, leaving 19 bases between them. Germline CDR1 reads LGHNA; CDR2 reads YSLEER. The CDR3 protein is CASSQDRGTPGRSPLHF. DNA for the CDR3: TGCGCCAGCAGCCAAGATCGGGGGACCCCTGGGCGGTCACCCCTCCACTTT.

This clone showed up just a few times. V gene TRBV5-8 combines with J gene TRBJ2-7; D is perhaps TRBD1 (5 bases). There are 13 residues in the CDR3. The germline V gene encodes CDR1 SGHTS and CDR2 YDEGEE. V dropped 4 bases and J dropped 7 bases, with 15 bases sitting between them. The CDR3 here is CASSEAGPGEQYF. Written as DNA, the CDR3 is TGTGCCAGCAGCGAGGCAGGACCAGGGGAGCAGTACTTC.

With regard to this clone: This CDR3 is also generated by other DNA sequences in the sample. The rearrangement uses TRBV5-1 and TRBJ2-5, with TRBD1 matching 7 bases. The germline gives CDR1 SGHRS, CDR2 YFSETQ. The length of the CDR3 is 14 residues. The trim removed 3 bases at V and 1 base at J, leaving 3 bases unmatched. The DNA of the CDR3 is TGCGCCAGCAGCTCGGGACAGCTCCAAGAGACCCAGTACTTC. Encoded protein: CASSSGQLQETQYF.

This chain uses TRBV18 with TRBJ2-7; maybe TRBD1 (6 bases). V was trimmed by 1 base and J by 2 bases, leaving 12 bases between them. The CDR3 length is 15 residues. The germline V gene encodes CDR1 KGHSH and CDR2 LQKENI. The CDR3 region has the DNA TGTGCCAGCTCACCACGGGCAGGGGAAGCCTACGAGCAGTACTTC. It specifies CASSPRAGEAYEQYF.

This chain connects TRBV5-1 to TRBJ2-7; 7 bases match TRBD1. The length of the CDR3 is 15 residues. Germline V gene sequence: CDR1 SGHRS, CDR2 YFSETQ. Losses at the gene ends were 0 bases for V and 3 bases for J; bases not matched to a gene: 6. For the CDR3, the DNA is TGCGCCAGCAGCTTGGGCCATGGACAGGTCTACGAGCAGTACTTC. Translation gives CASSLGHGQVYEQYF.

V is TRBV4-3 and J is TRBJ2-3, with TRBD2 matching over 10 bases. The V gene's germline CDR1 is LGHNA and CDR2 YSLEER. The CDR3 runs to 17 residues. The V segment lost 2 bases and the J segment 2 bases; nucleotides outside the gene matches: 7. The CDR3 nucleotides are TGCGCCAGCAGCCAATCTGGAGGACTAGCGGACACAGATACGCAGTATTTT. Protein: CASSQSGGLADTDTQYF.

This sequence joins TRBV4-3 and TRBJ1-3; D gene unclear. Germline lookup yields CDR1 LGHNA and CDR2 YSLEER. V lost 0 bases and J lost 2, with 8 bases in between. The CDR3 extends over 15 amino acids. In DNA, the CDR3 is TGCGCCAGCAGCCAAGATGTGGCAGCTGGAAACACCATATATTTT. Translated, it gives CASSQDVAAGNTIYF.

The chain employs TRBV4-1 and TRBJ1-6; 9 bases align to TRBD1. V trimming: 1 base; J trimming: 7 bases; junction bases outside the gene matches: 5. Looked up from germline, CDR1 is MGHRA and CDR2 is YSYEKL. The CDR3 consists of 16 residues. This CDR3 reads CASSQGVGQGNSPLHF. The CDR3 DNA follows: TGCGCCAGCAGCCAAGGGGTGGGACAGGGAAATTCACCCCTCCACTTT.

The V and J genes are TRBV7-2 and TRBJ2-5; perhaps TRBD1 as D (5 bases). CDR1 is SGHTA and CDR2 is FQGNSA in the germline V gene. CDR3 length: 14 amino acids. V dropped 5 bases and J dropped 5 bases, with 15 bases sitting between them. In nucleotides, the CDR3 is TGTGCCAGCAGCAGGGGTGGGGCCCGGGAGACCCAGTACTTC. Translated: CASSRGGARETQYF.

The rearrangement joins TRBV19 to TRBJ1-1; tentatively, D is TRBD1 (6 bases). CDR1 and CDR2 from the germline V gene are LNHDA and SQIVND (reference sequence). The CDR3 has 16 amino acids. Trimming removed 5 bases from V and 2 bases from J, with 18 bases in between. The CDR3 DNA follows: TGTGCCAGTAGTGAGAACAGGGCCCAAGTTAACACTGAAGCTTTCTTT. It yields the protein CASSENRAQVNTEAFF.

This chain joins TRBV18 and TRBJ2-5; D is undetermined. This CDR3 has 13 amino acids. V lost 2 bases, J lost 1 base, and 5 bases lay in between. CDR1 KGHSH and CDR2 LQKENI come from the germline V gene. The CDR3 nucleotides read TGTGCCAGCTCACCAACATTCCAAGAGACCCAGTACTTC. Amino acid sequence: CASSPTFQETQYF.

This clone appeared a single time. The V and J genes are TRBV7-2 and TRBJ1-3; 10 nucleotides agree with TRBD1. The CDR3 consists of 15 residues. Germline V gene lookup returns CDR1 SGHTA and CDR2 FQGNSA. Losses at the gene ends were 5 bases for V and 3 bases for J; bases not matched to a gene: 4. In nucleotides, the CDR3 is TGTGCCAGCAGCCTAGGGACAGGGGTTGGAAACACCATATATTTT. This codes for CASSLGTGVGNTIYF.

This clone was detected once. The V call is TRBV29-1, the J call TRBJ2-7; D call uncertain. The CDR3 loop spans 14 amino acids. Between the trimmed V and J ends, which lost 5 bases and 2 bases, there was a span of 16 bases. CDR1 SQVTM and CDR2 ANQGSEA come from the germline V gene. The CDR3 here is CSVRLPNDAYEQYF. The CDR3 DNA is TGCAGCGTTCGGTTACCGAACGATGCCTACGAGCAGTACTTC.

The gene calls are TRBV5-1 and TRBJ2-7; the match to TRBD2 covers 7 bases. With V trimmed by 2 bases and J by 3 bases, 11 bases remained unmatched. Germline loops: CDR1 SGHRS, CDR2 YFSETQ. This CDR3 is 16 amino acids long. CDR3 protein: CASSLSSASGFYEQYF. CDR3 bases: TGCGCCAGCAGCTTATCGTCGGCTAGCGGCTTCTACGAGCAGTACTTC.

The V and J genes are TRBV1 and TRBJ1-2. TRBV1 is termed a pseudogene. The CDR3 has 13 residues. The CDR3 spells CTSRPREGYGYTF. CDR3 nucleotides: TGCACCAGCAGACCTCGGGAGGGCTATGGCTACACCTTC.